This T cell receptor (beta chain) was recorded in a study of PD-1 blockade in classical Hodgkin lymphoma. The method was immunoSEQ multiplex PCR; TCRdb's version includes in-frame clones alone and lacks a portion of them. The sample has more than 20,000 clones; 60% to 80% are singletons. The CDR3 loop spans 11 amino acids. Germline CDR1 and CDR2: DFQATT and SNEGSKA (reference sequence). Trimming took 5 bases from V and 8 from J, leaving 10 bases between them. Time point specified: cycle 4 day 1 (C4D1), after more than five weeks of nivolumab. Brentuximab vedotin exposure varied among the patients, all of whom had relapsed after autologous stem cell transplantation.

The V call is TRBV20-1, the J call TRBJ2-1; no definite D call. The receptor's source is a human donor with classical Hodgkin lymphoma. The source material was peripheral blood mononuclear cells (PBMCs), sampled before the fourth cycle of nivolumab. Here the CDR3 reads CSAPSRDEQFF. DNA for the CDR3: TGCAGTGCTCCGAGCCGCGATGAGCAGTTCTTC.